This T cell receptor beta chain was sequenced during a study of blood T cell repertoires in COVID-19. Method: immunoSEQ multiplex PCR; TCRdb's copy keeps in-frame clones and lacks some. The sample comprises about 210,000 clones, approximately 84% of which are singletons, and approximately 8% rests with the top ten. V lost 5 bases and J lost 9; bases outside the gene matches: 8. The CDR3 extends over 13 amino acids. CDR1 MDHEN and CDR2 SYDVKM come from the germline V gene. The source material was peripheral blood. The chain uses TRBV28 and TRBJ1-1, with 8 bases lining up with TRBD1. This receptor was taken from a woman aged 45-65 years with active or convalescent COVID-19. CDR3 region: CASSIPGQVKAFF. The CDR3 DNA is TGTGCCAGCAGTATTCCGGGACAGGTAAAAGCTTTCTTT.